This entry lists 22 T cell receptor beta chains sequenced from one sample in a study of shared clonotypes between healthy human individuals. CD8 cells classed as naive were CD45RO-negative and positively selected for CCR7, excluding terminally differentiated effector memory CD45RA+ cells. Assay: immunoSEQ multiplex PCR; the TCRdb copy retains only in-frame clones and omits some. The sample shows some 2,000,000 clones, approximately 94% of them seen only once. The sequenced sample was naive CD8+ T cells sorted from blood. The receptors derive from a man younger than 30 in good health.

V and J are TRBV5-1 and TRBJ2-1, with no clear D. The CDR3 extends over 13 amino acids. Looked up from germline, CDR1 is SGHRS and CDR2 is YFSETQ. Trimming removed 4 bases from V and 6 bases from J, with 11 bases in between. The CDR3 loop reads CASSDHVGNEQFF. CDR3 nucleotide sequence: TGCGCCAGCAGCGACCACGTGGGCAATGAGCAGTTCTTC.

This clone was seen a few times. Different DNA sequences within this sample yield the same CDR3. J is TRBJ2-7 and V is TRBV5-6; tentatively, D is TRBD1 (5 bases). The germline CDR1 and CDR2 sequences are SGHDT and YYEEEE. The CDR3 extends over 14 amino acids. V lost 0 bases and J 3 bases, leaving 10 bases between the germline ends. The CDR3 is CASSLGGGYYEQYF. CDR3 nucleotides: TGTGCCAGCAGCTTGGGGGGCGGTTACTACGAGCAGTACTTC.

The V call is TRBV28, the J call TRBJ2-7; the match to TRBD1 covers 9 bases. This CDR3 has 15 amino acids. The germline V gene encodes CDR1 MDHEN and CDR2 SYDVKM. V shed 5 bases, J shed 3 bases, and the junction held 8 bases outside the gene matches. CDR3 loop: CASSTPGTGYYEQYF. The CDR3, as DNA: TGTGCCAGCAGTACCCCCGGGACAGGGTACTACGAGCAGTACTTC.

This sequence joins TRBV28 and TRBJ2-7; maybe TRBD2 (6 bases). Germline V gives CDR1 MDHEN, CDR2 SYDVKM. V was cut by 6 bases and J by 12 bases, with 24 bases left in between. CDR3 length: 14 amino acids. The CDR3 here is CASSPPLGTREWYF. The CDR3 DNA follows: TGTGCCAGCAGCCCCCCATTGGGTACCCGGGAGTGGTACTTC.

The J gene is TRBJ2-7, the V gene TRBV6-5; D not certain. V was clipped by 5 bases and J by 5 bases, with 13 bases between them. Germline V lookup: CDR1 MNHEY, CDR2 SVGAGI. The CDR3 has 13 residues. CDR3 DNA sequence: TGTGCCAGCAGTGCTACGTGGCCCCACGAGCAGTACTTC. This codes for CASSATWPHEQYF.

The chain uses TRBV19 and TRBJ1-1, with TRBD1 as a possible D gene (5 bases). CDR3 length equals 14 residues. The germline V gene has CDR1 LNHDA and CDR2 SQIVND (reference sequence). V lost 6 bases and J 4 bases, leaving 15 bases between the germline ends. The CDR3 sequence is CASRFNRDGTEAFF. In nucleotides, the CDR3 is TGTGCCAGTAGATTCAACCGGGACGGCACTGAAGCTTTCTTT. Complete variable domain (other parts from reference TRBV19 and TRBJ1-1): DGGITQSPKYLFRKEGQNVTLSCEQNLNHDAMYWYRQDPGQGLRLIYYSQIVNDFQKGDIAEGYSVSREKKESFPLTVTSAQKNPTAFYLCASRFNRDGTEAFFGQGTRLTVV.

J is TRBJ2-5 and V is TRBV27; the match to TRBD1 covers 9 bases. The CDR3 loop spans 16 amino acids. The V gene end was trimmed by 5 bases and the J gene end by 3 bases; junction bases not matched to a gene: 10. CDR1 is MNHEY, CDR2 SMNVEV, per germline (reference sequence). The DNA of the CDR3 is TGTGCCAGCAGTCTCGCTCGGGGGGACAGGGAAGAGACCCAGTACTTC. Protein product: CASSLARGDREETQYF.

V is TRBV4-1 and J is TRBJ2-7, with D perhaps matching TRBD2 (6 bases). CDR1 MGHRA and CDR2 YSYEKL come from the germline V gene. The V and J ends lost 4 bases and 0 bases respectively, with 19 bases between them. This CDR3 comprises 17 residues. The CDR3 loop is CASSLGLREESSYEQYF. The CDR3, as DNA: TGCGCCAGCAGCCTCGGTCTGAGGGAGGAAAGCTCCTACGAGCAGTACTTC.

With regard to this clone: In the same sample, other DNA sequences code for this CDR3. The J gene is TRBJ2-7, the V gene TRBV27; D is unresolved. Germline loops: CDR1 MNHEY, CDR2 SMNVEV (reference sequence). The length of the CDR3 is 12 residues. The ends were cut back, 2 bases at V and 4 bases at J, with 6 bases in the middle. In nucleotides, the CDR3 is TGTGCCAGCAGTTTAATGGGTTACGAGCAGTACTTC. As protein: CASSLMGYEQYF.

This chain links TRBV6-5 with TRBJ1-1; D is uncertain. Trimming shortened V by 2 bases and J by 0 bases, and 7 bases separated the two germline ends. This CDR3 comprises 14 residues. Germline V gene sequence: CDR1 MNHEY, CDR2 SVGAGI. CDR3 nucleotide sequence: TGTGCCAGCAGTTACCAGGAGTTGAACACTGAAGCTTTCTTT. It is translated as CASSYQELNTEAFF.

The gene calls are TRBV19 and TRBJ2-1; TRBD2 might be the D (6 bases). CDR3 length equals 14 residues. Germline lookup yields CDR1 LNHDA and CDR2 SQIVND (reference sequence). V was clipped by 5 bases and J by 2 bases, with 10 bases between them. CDR3 loop: CASSYSGAYNEQFF. CDR3 DNA: TGTGCCAGTAGTTATTCGGGGGCCTACAATGAGCAGTTCTTC.

The chain links TRBV7-8 to TRBJ2-1, with TRBD2 as a possible D gene (5 bases). Looked up from germline, CDR1 is SGHVS and CDR2 is FQNEAQ. V lost 6 bases and J 6 bases, leaving 12 bases between the germline ends. This CDR3 is built from 13 residues. The CDR3 spells CASSSDWGNEQFF. The CDR3 nucleotides are TGTGCCAGCAGTAGCGACTGGGGCAATGAGCAGTTCTTC. The full variable domain, completed using reference TRBV7-8 and TRBJ2-1, is GAGVSQSPRYKVAKRGQDVALRCDPISGHVSLFWYQQALGQGPEFLTYFQNEAQLDKSGLPSDRFFAERPEGSVSTLKIQRTQQEDSAVYLCASSSDWGNEQFFGPGTRLTVL.

A word on this clone: The CDR3 does not end in the conserved phenylalanine or tryptophan, so this is likely a read error. The limits of the CDR3 on the DNA are not certain, so only TCRdb's listed CDR3 is given. This chain joins TRBV27 and TRBJ1-2. Germline V gives CDR1 MNHEY, CDR2 SMNVEV (reference sequence). The CDR3 numbers 10 amino acids, ends counted. CDR3 in amino acids: CASSVSGGVS.

J is TRBJ2-3 and V is TRBV6-5, with D tentatively TRBD1 (6 bases). The CDR3 is made up of 15 amino acids. V was trimmed by 2 bases and J by 6 bases, leaving 15 bases between them. Germline assignment: CDR1 MNHEY and CDR2 SVGAGI. The CDR3 DNA follows: TGTGCCAGCAGTTACACCGCAGGACAGATCGATACGCAGTATTTT. It specifies CASSYTAGQIDTQYF.

The chain uses TRBV5-1 and TRBJ1-4; 12 positions agree with TRBD1. There are 15 residues in the CDR3. The germline V gene encodes CDR1 SGHRS and CDR2 YFSETQ. After removal of 4 bases from V and 7 bases from J, the junction contained 5 bases not matched to a gene. In DNA, the CDR3 is TGCGCCAGCAGCATGGGGACAGGGGGCTCTGAAAAACTGTTTTTT. It encodes CASSMGTGGSEKLFF.

A remark on this clone: Additional DNA sequences in this sample encode the identical CDR3. The chain couples TRBV5-4 to TRBJ2-7, with a weak D call TRBD1 (5 bases). The CDR3 extends over 13 amino acids. Trimming stripped 2 bases from V and 1 base from J, with 7 bases between. Germline-derived CDR1 and CDR2 are SGHNT and YYREEE (reference sequence). CDR3 sequence: CASSLRGSYEQYF. The CDR3 DNA sequence: TGTGCCAGCAGCTTAAGGGGTTCCTACGAGCAGTACTTC.

The gene calls are TRBV10-2 and TRBJ1-1; a possible D gene is TRBD1 (6 bases). The CDR3 runs to 18 residues. V shed 6 bases and J shed 0 bases, with 23 bases lying between them. Germline loops: CDR1 WSHSY, CDR2 SAAADI. CDR3 protein: CASRSHARDNEMNTEAFF. CDR3 DNA sequence: TGCGCCAGCAGGTCCCATGCAAGGGACAACGAAATGAACACTGAAGCTTTCTTT.

This clone was seen a handful of times. The same CDR3 arises from other DNA sequences in this sample as well. This chain uses TRBV29-1 with TRBJ1-2, with a possible D match to TRBD1 (5 bases). The germline V and J ends were trimmed by 0 bases and 5 bases, with 10 bases remaining between them. From germline, CDR1 is SQVTM and CDR2 ANQGSEA. The length of the CDR3 is 13 residues. CDR3 nucleotide sequence: TGCAGCGTTGAAGAAGGGACGGATTATGGCTACACCTTC. Translation gives CSVEEGTDYGYTF. The variable domain in full, with the rest retrieved from reference TRBV29-1 and TRBJ1-2, is SAVISQKPSRDICQRGTSLTIQCQVDSQVTMMFWYRQQPGQSLTLIATANQGSEATYESGFVIDKFPISRPNLTFSTLTVSNMSPEDSSIYLCSVEEGTDYGYTFGSGTRLTVV.

The chain couples TRBV18 to TRBJ2-1; 13 bases map to TRBD2. Trimming at V came to 3 bases and at J to 9 bases, leaving 2 bases not matched to a gene. Germline lookup yields CDR1 KGHSH and CDR2 LQKENI. CDR3 length equals 14 residues. DNA of the CDR3: TGTGCCAGCTCACCGGGACTAGCGGGATTTGAGCAGTTCTTC. As protein: CASSPGLAGFEQFF.

The sample holds many counts of this clone. This chain uses TRBV29-1 with TRBJ2-5, with a weak D call TRBD2 (7 bases). CDR3 size: 13 residues. Trimming removed 7 bases at V and 4 bases at J, with 16 bases between. Germline V lookup: CDR1 SQVTM, CDR2 ANQGSEA. This CDR3 reads CSAVGGLGETQYF. As DNA, the CDR3 is TGCAGCGCCGTGGGGGGGCTAGGAGAGACCCAGTACTTC.

This clone was seen once. The chain uses TRBV19 and TRBJ1-5; tentatively, D is TRBD1 (5 bases). The CDR3 is made up of 14 amino acids. Germline CDR1 is LNHDA and CDR2 is SQIVND (reference sequence). Trimming cost V 8 bases and J 4 bases, with 15 bases left between them. The CDR3 here is CASHSFGGNQPQHF. As DNA, the CDR3 is TGTGCCAGTCATTCCTTTGGGGGTAATCAGCCCCAGCATTTT.

As regards this clone: Other DNA sequences in this specimen translate into the identical CDR3. The chain employs TRBV9 and TRBJ1-5, with D possibly being TRBD1 (6 bases). The germline CDR1 and CDR2 sequences are SGDLS and YYNGEE. There are 15 residues in the CDR3. The V gene lost 2 bases and the J gene lost 1 base, with 10 bases spanning the gap. The DNA for the CDR3 is TGTGCCAGCAGCGTTGGGGGCCTGAGCAATCAGCCCCAGCATTTT. Its translation is CASSVGGLSNQPQHF.